The 19 T cell receptor beta chains below come from one sample, sequenced in a study of neurological immune-mediated disorders. MiXCR, run by TCRdb on the 5' RACE reads, gives a single entry per CDR3 protein. Of roughly 62,000 distinct CDR3 sequences in the sample, roughly an eighth are singletons; the top ten hold about 1.7%. The sample consisted of PBMCs. The source is a man in his sixties in good health.

This clonotype has at least ten counts. The chain has TRBV4-3 and TRBJ2-2; a weak D match, TRBD1 (6 bases). Germline V gene sequence: CDR1 LGHNA, CDR2 YSLEER. V was shortened by 0 bases and J by 0 bases, with 14 bases between the two germline ends. The CDR3 is 18 amino acids. The CDR3 DNA reads as TGCGCCAGCAGCCAAGAGGGCCAGACAGGAACGAACACCGGGGAGCTGTTTTTT. Translation gives CASSQEGQTGTNTGELFF.

The sample holds many counts of this clonotype. The CDR3, as DNA: TGTGCCAGCAGCTTAGATGAAAGTTCGTATAGCACAGATACGCAGTATTTT. This encodes CASSLDESSYSTDTQYF. The rearrangement uses TRBV7-9 and TRBJ2-3; D unclear. The CDR3 extends over 17 amino acids. Trimming took off 1 base at V and 0 bases at J, with 14 bases between the two ends. Looked up from germline, CDR1 is SEHNR and CDR2 is FQNEAQ (reference sequence).

This clonotype was seen repeatedly, ten times or more. This chain joins TRBV7-2 and TRBJ1-4, with TRBD1 matching 7 bases. The J segment lost 1 base and the V segment lost 2 bases, leaving 10 bases of the junction unmatched. Germline V gene sequence: CDR1 SGHTA, CDR2 FQGNSA. The CDR3 is 18 amino acids. CDR3 DNA sequence: TGTGCCAGCAGCTTAAGGGGGCTGGTCATCGGAACTAATGAAAAACTGTTTTTT. Its translation is CASSLRGLVIGTNEKLFF.

This clonotype was detected ten times or more. The V and J genes are TRBV12-3 or TRBV12-4 and TRBJ2-3; D is unresolved. CDR3 length: 12 residues. V lost 7 bases and J 2 bases, leaving 7 bases between the germline ends. CDR3 sequence reads: CASNTNTDTQYF. CDR3 bases: TGTGCCAGCAACACTAACACAGATACGCAGTATTTT.

This clonotype occurred many times. The J gene is TRBJ2-3, the V gene TRBV20-1; D call uncertain. The V and J ends lost 5 bases and 1 base respectively, with 13 bases between them. The CDR3 has 14 residues. Germline V gene sequence: CDR1 DFQATT, CDR2 SNEGSKA (reference sequence). The CDR3 sequence: CSASGPVGTDTQYF. The CDR3 DNA follows: TGCAGTGCTTCCGGCCCCGTCGGCACAGATACGCAGTATTTT.

This clonotype was seen at least ten times. The chain carries TRBV12-3 or TRBV12-4 and TRBJ1-1; possible D gene TRBD1, 5 bases. The CDR3 spans 16 residues. With 3 bases removed from V and 3 bases from J, the gap between germline ends came to 17 bases. The CDR3 is CASSFPQGIADTEAFF. For the CDR3, the DNA is TGTGCCAGCAGTTTTCCTCAGGGAATCGCGGACACTGAAGCTTTCTTT.

In this sample, this clonotype turned up many times. The V call is TRBV6-2 or TRBV6-3, the J call TRBJ2-1; 10 bases are a match to TRBD2. The J segment lost 5 bases and the V segment lost 5 bases, leaving 6 bases of the junction unmatched. This CDR3 is 15 amino acids long. From germline, CDR1 is MNHEY and CDR2 SVGEGT. The CDR3 loop is CASSLLAGTNNEQFF. Written as DNA, the CDR3 is TGTGCCAGCAGTCTACTAGCGGGGACCAACAATGAGCAGTTCTTC.

This clonotype appeared many times. The chain couples TRBV6-6 to TRBJ2-1; 8 positions agree with TRBD1. This CDR3 has 17 residues. The ends lost 6 bases at V and 4 bases at J; junction bases unmatched: 14. Germline loops: CDR1 MNHNY, CDR2 SVGAGI (reference sequence). CDR3: CASREFANRGVYNEQFF. CDR3 nucleotide sequence: TGTGCCAGCAGAGAGTTCGCAAACAGGGGGGTGTACAATGAGCAGTTCTTC.

In its sample, this clonotype was seen many times. This rearrangement joins TRBV29-1 to TRBJ2-7; 7 bases agree with TRBD1. Germline V gene data show CDR1 as SQVTM and CDR2 as ANQGSEA. Losses at the gene ends were 7 bases for V and 0 bases for J; bases not matched to a gene: 9. The CDR3 covers 14 residues. CDR3 DNA sequence: TGCAGCGGGAGGCCCAGGGGGAGCTCCTACGAGCAGTACTTC. This translates into CSGRPRGSSYEQYF.

As concerns this clonotype: Just one base apart from a much larger clone, this may be a read error. The V call is TRBV20-1, the J call TRBJ2-3; TRBD2 agrees at 11 bases. CDR1 DFQATT and CDR2 SNEGSKA come from the germline V gene (reference sequence). This CDR3 contains 15 residues. The CDR3 reads CSAFDSGGAKDTHYF. CDR3 sequence (DNA): TGCAGTGCTTTTGATAGCGGGGGGGCCAAAGATACGCATTATTTT.

This chain uses TRBV10-3 with TRBJ1-1; D call uncertain. CDR1 ENHRY and CDR2 SYGVKD come from the germline V gene. The ends were cut back, 6 bases at V and 1 base at J, with 3 bases in the middle. The CDR3 extends over 11 amino acids. CDR3 sequence: CAIRGNTEAFF. The DNA of the CDR3 is TGTGCCATCAGGGGGAACACTGAAGCTTTCTTT.

A note on this clonotype: A much more abundant neighbour one base away suggests this may be a read error. The V and J genes are TRBV20-1 and TRBJ1-5; TRBD1 matches 7 bases. The germline gives CDR1 DFQATT, CDR2 SNEGSKA (reference sequence). The CDR3 has 13 amino acids. The CDR3 sequence is CSAWTGGNQSQHF. Here the CDR3 DNA reads TGCAGTGCCTGGACAGGTGGCAATCAGTCCCAGCATTTT.

This rearrangement joins TRBV7-8 to TRBJ1-2, with a tentative D call TRBD1 (5 bases). The CDR3 has 16 amino acids. Germline CDR1 is SGHVS and CDR2 is FQNEAQ. Trimming cost V 1 base and J 4 bases, with 16 bases left between them. CDR3 sequence: CASSLEGTLPGYGYTF. The CDR3 DNA sequence: TGTGCCAGCAGCTTAGAGGGGACCCTTCCCGGCTATGGCTACACCTTC.

This clonotype was seen more than once but under ten times. V and J are TRBV18 and TRBJ2-1; a weak D match, TRBD2 (6 bases). Germline CDR1 KGHSH, CDR2 LQKENI. Between the trimmed V and J ends, which lost 5 bases and 7 bases, there was a span of 12 bases. The CDR3 runs to 13 residues. CDR3 DNA sequence: TGTGCCAGCTCATCAAAAAGCGGGAATGAGCAGTTCTTC. It translates to CASSSKSGNEQFF.

This clonotype was detected ten times or more. The V and J genes are TRBV4-3 and TRBJ1-2; D may be TRBD1 (5 bases). CDR3 length equals 13 residues. The V gene lost 0 bases and the J gene lost 7 bases, with 9 bases spanning the gap. Germline V gives CDR1 LGHNA, CDR2 YSLEER. The CDR3 DNA reads as TGCGCCAGCAGCCAAGATTCAGGGTTTGGCTACACCTTC. Protein: CASSQDSGFGYTF.

This clonotype appeared many times. The chain couples TRBV11-2 to TRBJ2-1; TRBD2 aligns across 7 bases. CDR1 is SGHAT, CDR2 FQNNGV, per germline. The V gene end was trimmed by 7 bases and the J gene end by 0 bases; junction bases not matched to a gene: 9. CDR3 size: 16 residues. CDR3 region: CASTADGGSSYNEQFF. The DNA for the CDR3 is TGTGCCAGCACCGCCGACGGGGGGAGCTCCTACAATGAGCAGTTCTTC.

This clonotype was seen ten or more times. The V gene is TRBV2, the J gene TRBJ2-7, with a tentative D call TRBD1 (5 bases). The ends were cut back, 4 bases at V and 1 base at J, with 11 bases in the middle. Germline V gene sequence: CDR1 SNHLY, CDR2 FYNNEI. The CDR3 totals 14 residues. DNA for the CDR3: TGTGCCAGCAGTGTGGGTGCAGGGTCCTACGAGCAGTACTTC. It is translated as CASSVGAGSYEQYF. Drawing the rest from reference TRBV2 and TRBJ2-7, the complete variable domain is EPEVTQTPSHQVTQMGQEVILRCVPISNHLYFYWYRQILGQKVEFLVSFYNNEISEKSEIFDDQFSVERPDGSNFTLKIRSTKLEDSAMYFCASSVGAGSYEQYFGPGTRLTVT.

This clonotype was seen many times. The CDR3 bases are TGCAGCGTTGAATCACAGACTGAAGCTTTCTTT. It translates to CSVESQTEAFF. The chain employs TRBV29-1 and TRBJ1-1; D is unresolved. V dropped 2 bases and J dropped 5 bases, with 6 bases sitting between them. The germline CDR1 and CDR2 sequences are SQVTM and ANQGSEA. This CDR3 is 11 amino acids long.

Remarks on this clonotype: In this CDR3 the conserved last residue, phenylalanine or tryptophan, is missing, so a read error is likely. The J gene is TRBJ1-5, the V gene TRBV7-2; D is unclear. CDR1 and CDR2 (germline): SGHTA, FQGNSA. Trimming left V 2 bases short and J 7 bases short, with 9 bases between. The CDR3 is 13 amino acids. This chain's CDR3 is CASSLYSSQPQHS. The CDR3 DNA is TGTGCCAGCAGCTTATACTCGTCCCAGCCCCAGCATTCT.